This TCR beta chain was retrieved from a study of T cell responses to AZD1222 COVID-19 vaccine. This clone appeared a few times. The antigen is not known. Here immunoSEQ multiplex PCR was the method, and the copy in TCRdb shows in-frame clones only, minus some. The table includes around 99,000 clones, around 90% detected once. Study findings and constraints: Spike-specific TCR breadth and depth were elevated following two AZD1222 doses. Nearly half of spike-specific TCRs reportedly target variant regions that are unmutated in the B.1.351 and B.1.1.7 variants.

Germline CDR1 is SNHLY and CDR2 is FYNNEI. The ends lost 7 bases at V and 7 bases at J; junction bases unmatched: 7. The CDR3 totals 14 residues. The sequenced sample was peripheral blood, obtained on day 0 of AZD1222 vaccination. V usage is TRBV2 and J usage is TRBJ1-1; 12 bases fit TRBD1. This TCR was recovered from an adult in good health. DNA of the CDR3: TGTGCCAGCACCGGGGACAGGGGGCATGGTGAAGCTTTCTTT. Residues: CASTGDRGHGEAFF.